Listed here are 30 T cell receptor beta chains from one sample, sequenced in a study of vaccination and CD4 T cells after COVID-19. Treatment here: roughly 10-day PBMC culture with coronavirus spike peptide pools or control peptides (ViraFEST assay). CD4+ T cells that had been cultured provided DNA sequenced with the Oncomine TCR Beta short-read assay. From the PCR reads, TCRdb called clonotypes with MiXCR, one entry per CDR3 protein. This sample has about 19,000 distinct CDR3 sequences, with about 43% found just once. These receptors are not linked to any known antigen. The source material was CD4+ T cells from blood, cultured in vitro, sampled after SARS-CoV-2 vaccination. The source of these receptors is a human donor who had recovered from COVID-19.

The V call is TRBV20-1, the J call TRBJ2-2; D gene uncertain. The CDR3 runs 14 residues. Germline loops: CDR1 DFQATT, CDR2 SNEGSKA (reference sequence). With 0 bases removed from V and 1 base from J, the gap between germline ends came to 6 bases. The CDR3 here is CSARDLKNTGELFF. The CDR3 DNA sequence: TGCAGTGCTAGAGATCTTAAGAACACCGGGGAGCTGTTTTTT.

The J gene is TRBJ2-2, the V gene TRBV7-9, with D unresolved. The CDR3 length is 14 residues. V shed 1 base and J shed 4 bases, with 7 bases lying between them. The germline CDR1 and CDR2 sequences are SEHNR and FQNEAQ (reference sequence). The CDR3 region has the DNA TGTGCCAGCAGCTTAGTCGCACCCACCGGGGAGCTGTTTTTT. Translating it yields CASSLVAPTGELFF.

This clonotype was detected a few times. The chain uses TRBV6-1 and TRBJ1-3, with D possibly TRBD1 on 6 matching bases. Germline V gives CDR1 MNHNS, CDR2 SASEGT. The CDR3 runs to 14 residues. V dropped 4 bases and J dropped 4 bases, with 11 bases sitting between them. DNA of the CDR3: TGTGCCAGCAGTGGACAGGACACAGGAAACACCATATATTTT. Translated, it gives CASSGQDTGNTIYF.

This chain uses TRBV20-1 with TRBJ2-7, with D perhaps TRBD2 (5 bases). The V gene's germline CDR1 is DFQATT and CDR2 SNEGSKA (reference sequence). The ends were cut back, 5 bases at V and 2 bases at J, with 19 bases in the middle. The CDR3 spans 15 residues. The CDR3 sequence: CSAQNRLLVTYEQYF. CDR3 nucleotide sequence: TGCAGTGCTCAAAATAGACTACTGGTGACCTACGAGCAGTACTTC.

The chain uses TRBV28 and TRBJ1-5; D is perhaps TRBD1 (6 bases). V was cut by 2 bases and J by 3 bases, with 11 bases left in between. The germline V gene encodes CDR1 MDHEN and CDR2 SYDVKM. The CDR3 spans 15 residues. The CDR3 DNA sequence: TGTGCCAGCAGTTTACCAGGACAGTACAATCAGCCCCAGCATTTT. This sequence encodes CASSLPGQYNQPQHF.

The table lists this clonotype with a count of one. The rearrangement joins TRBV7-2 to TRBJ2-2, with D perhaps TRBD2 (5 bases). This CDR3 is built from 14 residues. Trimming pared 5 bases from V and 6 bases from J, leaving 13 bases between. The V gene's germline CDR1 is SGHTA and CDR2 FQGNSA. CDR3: CASSTHGAAGELFF. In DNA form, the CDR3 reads TGTGCCAGCAGCACCCATGGAGCGGCCGGGGAGCTGTTTTTT.

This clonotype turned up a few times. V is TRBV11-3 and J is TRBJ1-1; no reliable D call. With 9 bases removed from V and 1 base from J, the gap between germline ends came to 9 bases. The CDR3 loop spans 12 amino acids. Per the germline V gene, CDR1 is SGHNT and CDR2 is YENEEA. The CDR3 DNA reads TGTGCCAGTCTGGGGTGGAACACTGAAGCTTTCTTT. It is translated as CASLGWNTEAFF. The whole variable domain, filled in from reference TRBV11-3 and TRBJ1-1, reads EAGVVQSPRYKIIEKKQPVAFWCNPISGHNTLYWYLQNLGQGPELLIRYENEEAVDDSQLPKDRFSAERLKGVDSTLKIQPAELGDSAVYLCASLGWNTEAFFGQGTRLTVV.

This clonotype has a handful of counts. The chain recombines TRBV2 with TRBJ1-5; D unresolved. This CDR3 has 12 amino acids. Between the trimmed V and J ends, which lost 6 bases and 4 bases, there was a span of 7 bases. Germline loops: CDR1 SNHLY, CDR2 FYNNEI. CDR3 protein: CASRDPNQPQHF. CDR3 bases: TGTGCCAGCAGGGACCCGAATCAGCCCCAGCATTTT.

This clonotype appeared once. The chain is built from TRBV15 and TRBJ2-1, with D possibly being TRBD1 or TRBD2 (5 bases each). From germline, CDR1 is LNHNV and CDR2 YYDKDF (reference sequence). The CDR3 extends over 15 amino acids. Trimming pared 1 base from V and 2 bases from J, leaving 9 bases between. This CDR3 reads CATSRAGDPYNEQFF. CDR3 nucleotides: TGTGCCACCAGCAGAGCTGGGGACCCCTACAATGAGCAGTTCTTC.

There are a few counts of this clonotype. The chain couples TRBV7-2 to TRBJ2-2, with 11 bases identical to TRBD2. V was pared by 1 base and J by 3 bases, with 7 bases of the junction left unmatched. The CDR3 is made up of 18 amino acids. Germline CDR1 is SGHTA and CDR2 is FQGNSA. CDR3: CASSLGRLAGRDTGELFF. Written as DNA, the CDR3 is TGTGCCAGCAGCTTAGGCCGACTAGCGGGAAGGGACACCGGGGAGCTGTTTTTT.

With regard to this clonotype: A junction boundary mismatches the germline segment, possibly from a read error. CDR3 sequence reads: CASSEAQGRGYTF. Here the CDR3 DNA reads TGTGCCAGCAGCGAAGCGCAGGGGCGCGGCTACACCTTC. This chain uses TRBV6-1 with TRBJ1-2; D is possibly TRBD1 (6 bases). The CDR3 covers 13 residues. Germline V gene data show CDR1 as MNHNS and CDR2 as SASEGT.

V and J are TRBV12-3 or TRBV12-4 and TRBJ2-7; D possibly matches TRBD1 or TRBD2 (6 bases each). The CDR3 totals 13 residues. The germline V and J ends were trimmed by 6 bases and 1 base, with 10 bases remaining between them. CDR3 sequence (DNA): TGTGCCAGCAGGCGGGACACATCCTACGAGCAGTACTTC. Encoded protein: CASRRDTSYEQYF.

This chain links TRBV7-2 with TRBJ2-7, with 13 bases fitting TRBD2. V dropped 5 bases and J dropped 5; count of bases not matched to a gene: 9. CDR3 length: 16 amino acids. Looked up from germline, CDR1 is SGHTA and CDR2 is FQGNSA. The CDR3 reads CASSGRTSGSSNEQYF. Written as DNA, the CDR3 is TGTGCCAGCAGCGGACGGACTAGCGGGAGTTCGAACGAGCAGTACTTC.

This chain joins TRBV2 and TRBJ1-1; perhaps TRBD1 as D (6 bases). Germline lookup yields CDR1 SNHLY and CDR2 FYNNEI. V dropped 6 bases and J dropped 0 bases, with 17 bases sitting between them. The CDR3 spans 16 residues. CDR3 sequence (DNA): TGTGCCAGCAGGATGGCGACAGGACAAATGAACACTGAAGCTTTCTTT. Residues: CASRMATGQMNTEAFF.

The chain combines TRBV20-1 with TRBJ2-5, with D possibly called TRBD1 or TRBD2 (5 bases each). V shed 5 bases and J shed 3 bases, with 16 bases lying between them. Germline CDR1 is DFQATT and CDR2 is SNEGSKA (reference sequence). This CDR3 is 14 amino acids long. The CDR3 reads CSAPHLVGEETQYF. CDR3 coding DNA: TGCAGTGCTCCTCACCTCGTGGGGGAAGAGACCCAGTACTTC.

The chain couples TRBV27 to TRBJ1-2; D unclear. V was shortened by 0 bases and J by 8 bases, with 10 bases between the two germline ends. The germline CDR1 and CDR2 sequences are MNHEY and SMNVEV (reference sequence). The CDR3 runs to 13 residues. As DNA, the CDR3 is TGTGCCAGCAGTTTATCGAGGGATTTGGGCTACACCTTC. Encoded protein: CASSLSRDLGYTF.

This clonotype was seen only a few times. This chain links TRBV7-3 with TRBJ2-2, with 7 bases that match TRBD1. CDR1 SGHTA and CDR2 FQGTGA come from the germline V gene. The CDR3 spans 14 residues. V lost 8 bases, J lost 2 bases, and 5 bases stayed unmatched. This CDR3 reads CASGGDSNTGELFF. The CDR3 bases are TGTGCCAGCGGTGGGGACAGCAACACCGGGGAGCTGTTTTTT.

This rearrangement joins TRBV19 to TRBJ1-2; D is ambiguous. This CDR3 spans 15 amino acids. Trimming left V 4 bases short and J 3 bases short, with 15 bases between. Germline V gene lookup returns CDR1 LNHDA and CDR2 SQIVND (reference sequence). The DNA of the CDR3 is TGTGCCAGTAGTACGGAGATGACAAGATACTATGGCTACACCTTC. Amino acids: CASSTEMTRYYGYTF.

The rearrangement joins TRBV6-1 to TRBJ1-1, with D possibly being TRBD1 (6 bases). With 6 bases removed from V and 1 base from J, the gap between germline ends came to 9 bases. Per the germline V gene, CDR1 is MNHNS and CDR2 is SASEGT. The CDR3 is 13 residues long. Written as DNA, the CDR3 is TGTGCCAGCAGCAGGGGAGGGAACACTGAAGCTTTCTTT. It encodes CASSRGGNTEAFF.

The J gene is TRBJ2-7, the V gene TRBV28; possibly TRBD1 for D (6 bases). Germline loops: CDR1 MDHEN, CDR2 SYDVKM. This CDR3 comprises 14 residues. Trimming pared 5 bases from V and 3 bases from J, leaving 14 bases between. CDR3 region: CASSRTVSDYEQYF. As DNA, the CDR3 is TGTGCCAGCAGTCGGACAGTTTCAGACTACGAGCAGTACTTC.

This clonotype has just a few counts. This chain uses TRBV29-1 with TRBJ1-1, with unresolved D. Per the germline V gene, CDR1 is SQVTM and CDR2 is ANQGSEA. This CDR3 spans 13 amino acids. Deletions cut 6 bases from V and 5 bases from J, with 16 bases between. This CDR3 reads CSVLGVLTTEAFF. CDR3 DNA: TGCAGCGTCCTCGGAGTACTAACAACTGAAGCTTTCTTT.

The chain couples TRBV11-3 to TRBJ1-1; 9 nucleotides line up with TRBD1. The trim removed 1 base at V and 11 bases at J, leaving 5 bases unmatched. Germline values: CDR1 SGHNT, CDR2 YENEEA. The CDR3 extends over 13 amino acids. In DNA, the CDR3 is TGTGCCAGCAGCTTAGGGACAGGGGCCAACGCTTTCTTT. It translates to CASSLGTGANAFF. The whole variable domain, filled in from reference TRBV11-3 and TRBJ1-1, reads EAGVVQSPRYKIIEKKQPVAFWCNPISGHNTLYWYLQNLGQGPELLIRYENEEAVDDSQLPKDRFSAERLKGVDSTLKIQPAELGDSAVYLCASSLGTGANAFFGQGTRLTVV.

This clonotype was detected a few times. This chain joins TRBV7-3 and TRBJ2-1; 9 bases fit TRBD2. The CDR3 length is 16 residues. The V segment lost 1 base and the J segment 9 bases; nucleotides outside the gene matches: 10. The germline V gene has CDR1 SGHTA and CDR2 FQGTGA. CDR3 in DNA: TGTGCCAGCAGCTTAAGAGAGGGCGGGAGGGCCGGTGAGCAGTTCTTC. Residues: CASSLREGGRAGEQFF.

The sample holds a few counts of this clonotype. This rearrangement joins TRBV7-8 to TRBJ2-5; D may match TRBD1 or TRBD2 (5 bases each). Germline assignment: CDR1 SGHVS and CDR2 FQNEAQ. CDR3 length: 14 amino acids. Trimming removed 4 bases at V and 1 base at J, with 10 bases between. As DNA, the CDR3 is TGTGCCAGCAGCTGGGTGGGGACCCAAGAGACCCAGTACTTC. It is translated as CASSWVGTQETQYF. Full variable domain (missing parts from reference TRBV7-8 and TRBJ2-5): GAGVSQSPRYKVAKRGQDVALRCDPISGHVSLFWYQQALGQGPEFLTYFQNEAQLDKSGLPSDRFFAERPEGSVSTLKIQRTQQEDSAVYLCASSWVGTQETQYFGPGTRLLVL.

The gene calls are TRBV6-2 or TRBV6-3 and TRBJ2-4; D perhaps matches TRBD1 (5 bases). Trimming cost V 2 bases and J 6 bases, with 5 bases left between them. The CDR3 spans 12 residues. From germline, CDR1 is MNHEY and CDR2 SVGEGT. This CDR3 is CASSYRGNIQYF. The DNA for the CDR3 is TGTGCCAGCAGTTACAGGGGAAACATTCAGTACTTC.

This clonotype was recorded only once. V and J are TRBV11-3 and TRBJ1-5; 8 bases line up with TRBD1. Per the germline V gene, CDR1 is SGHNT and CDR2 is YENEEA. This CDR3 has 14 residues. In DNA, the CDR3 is TGTGCACCCCTGGTCAGGGGGCGCGAGCAGCCCCAGCATTTT. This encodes CAPLVRGREQPQHF.

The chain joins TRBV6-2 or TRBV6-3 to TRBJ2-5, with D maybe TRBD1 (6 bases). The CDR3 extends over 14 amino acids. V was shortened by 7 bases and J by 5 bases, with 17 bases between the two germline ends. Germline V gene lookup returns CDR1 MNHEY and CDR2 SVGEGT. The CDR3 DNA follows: TGTGCCAGCACAGATTCGAACAGGGCGGAGACCCAGTACTTC. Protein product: CASTDSNRAETQYF.

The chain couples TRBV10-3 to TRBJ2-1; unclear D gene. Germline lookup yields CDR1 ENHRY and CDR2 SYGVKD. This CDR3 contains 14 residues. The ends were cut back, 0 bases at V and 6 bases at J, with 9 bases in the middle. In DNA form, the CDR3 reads TGTGCCATCAGTGAGTCAACGCAGTCCAATGAGCAGTTCTTC. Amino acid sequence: CAISESTQSNEQFF.

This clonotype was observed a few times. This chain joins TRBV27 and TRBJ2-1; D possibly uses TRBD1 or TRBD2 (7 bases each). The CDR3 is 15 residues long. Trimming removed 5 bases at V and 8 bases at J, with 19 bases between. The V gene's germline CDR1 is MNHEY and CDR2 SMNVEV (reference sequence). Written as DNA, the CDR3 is TGTGCCAGCAGTGGGTTCAGGGGGGGCCAAGATGAGCAGTTCTTC. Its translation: CASSGFRGGQDEQFF.

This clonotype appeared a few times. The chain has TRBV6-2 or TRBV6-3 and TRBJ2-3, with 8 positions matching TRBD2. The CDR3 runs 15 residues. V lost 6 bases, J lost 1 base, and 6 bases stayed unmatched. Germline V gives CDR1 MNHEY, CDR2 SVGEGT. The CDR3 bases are TGTGCCAGCAGAACCGACGGGAGGGGCACAGATACGCAGTATTTT. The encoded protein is CASRTDGRGTDTQYF.